The 8 T cell receptor beta chains below come from one sample, sequenced in a study of CD8 T cells in ankylosing spondylitis. From the 5' RACE reads, TCRdb called clonotypes with MiXCR, one entry per CDR3 protein. The sample lists approximately 300,000 distinct CDR3 sequences; around 7.6% were seen once. No antigen is known for these receptors. Overall study results and limits: Ankylosing spondylitis blood seemed to carry a telltale TCR beta motif made of under ten highly homologous variants.

The sequencing input was blood, either unsorted or a sorted T cell fraction (not recorded which). Receptors originate from a male donor with ankylosing spondylitis.

The chain is built from TRBV4-1 and TRBJ2-3, with 9 bases fitting TRBD2. This CDR3 contains 19 residues. Trimming at V came to 3 bases and at J to 3 bases, leaving 16 bases not matched to a gene. Per germline, CDR1 MGHRA and CDR2 YSYEKL. Here the CDR3 reads CASSHQSSGAFEGTDTQYF. CDR3 nucleotide sequence: TGCGCCAGCAGCCATCAATCTAGCGGGGCATTTGAAGGGACAGATACGCAGTATTTT.

The CDR3 loop is CASSLKTTGGEQYF. CDR3 sequence (DNA): TGCGCCAGCAGCTTGAAGACTACTGGGGGCGAGCAGTACTTC. This rearrangement joins TRBV5-1 to TRBJ2-7, with D perhaps matching TRBD1 or TRBD2 (5 bases each). The CDR3 totals 14 residues. Germline V gene sequence: CDR1 SGHRS, CDR2 YFSETQ. V shed 1 base and J shed 6 bases, with 14 bases lying between them.

This clonotype has at least ten counts. The V gene is TRBV29-1, the J gene TRBJ2-7, with TRBD2 as a possible D gene (5 bases). The germline CDR1 and CDR2 sequences are SQVTM and ANQGSEA. Deletions cut 0 bases from V and 0 bases from J, with 9 bases between. The CDR3 is 14 residues long. The CDR3 loop reads CSVEDRSGSYEQYF. CDR3 bases: TGCAGCGTTGAAGATCGAAGCGGCTCCTACGAGCAGTACTTC.

V is TRBV7-6 and J is TRBJ2-3; TRBD2 matches 7 bases. CDR1 and CDR2 from the germline V gene are SGHVS and FNYEAQ. The CDR3 has 17 residues. The trim removed 2 bases at V and 6 bases at J, leaving 14 bases unmatched. CDR3 residues: CASSLFSSSGGRDTQYF. CDR3 DNA: TGTGCCAGCAGCTTATTCTCGTCTAGCGGTGGACGGGATACGCAGTATTTT.

This clonotype was detected many times. The gene calls are TRBV5-1 and TRBJ2-5; D is unresolved. Per germline, CDR1 SGHRS and CDR2 YFSETQ. This CDR3 has 10 amino acids. The ends were cut back, 6 bases at V and 0 bases at J, with 0 bases in the middle. The CDR3 sequence is CASNQETQYF. The CDR3 DNA reads TGCGCCAGCAACCAAGAGACCCAGTACTTC.

This chain uses TRBV6-4 with TRBJ2-3; 11 bases match TRBD1. V trimming: 6 bases; J trimming: 3 bases; junction bases outside the gene matches: 5. CDR3 size: 15 residues. The germline gives CDR1 MRHNA, CDR2 SNTAGT. CDR3 sequence: CASRADRGLTDTQYF. The CDR3 nucleotides read TGTGCCAGCAGGGCGGACAGGGGGCTGACAGATACGCAGTATTTT.

This clonotype came up many times. The CDR3 sequence is CSVDGGRGTQYF. CDR3 nucleotides: TGCAGCGTTGATGGCGGGAGGGGGACCCAGTACTTC. This chain uses TRBV29-1 with TRBJ2-5; TRBD2 agrees at 9 bases. Trimming cost V 3 bases and J 7 bases; bases outside gene matches: 3. Germline V gene sequence: CDR1 SQVTM, CDR2 ANQGSEA. CDR3 length: 12 amino acids.

This clonotype has only a few counts. The chain couples TRBV18 to TRBJ2-1, with TRBD1 identical over 10 bases. This CDR3 has 17 residues. V was pared by 8 bases and J by 5 bases, with 15 bases of the junction left unmatched. CDR1 KGHSH and CDR2 LQKENI come from the germline V gene. The CDR3, as DNA: TGTGCCAGCCCGGCTTCTCAAGGGGACAGGGGCGACAATGAGCAGTTCTTC. It specifies CASPASQGDRGDNEQFF. Complete variable domain (other parts from reference TRBV18 and TRBJ2-1): NAGVMQNPRHLVRRRGQEARLRCSPMKGHSHVYWYRQLPEEGLKFMVYLQKENIIDESGMPKERFSAEFPKEGPSILRIQQVVRGDSAAYFCASPASQGDRGDNEQFFGPGTRLTVL.